Each of the 18 T cell receptor beta chains below was sequenced from the same sample in a study of radiation and T cells in renal cell carcinoma. The method was immunoSEQ multiplex PCR; TCRdb's version includes in-frame clones alone and lacks a portion of them. The data contain 70,000 to 100,000 clones, under 90% of them singletons. Regarding time point: baseline pretreatment blood. Stated treatment: 15 Gy SBRT to primary tumor, nephrectomy 4 weeks later. Specimen: blood, collected from a patient whose treatment included radiotherapy and nephrectomy. These receptors originate from a man aged 60 to 69 with renal cell carcinoma.

The J gene is TRBJ1-1, the V gene TRBV6-6; D not resolved. From germline, CDR1 is MNHNY and CDR2 SVGAGI (reference sequence). V lost 3 bases to trimming and J lost 1 base, with 9 bases between them. CDR3 size: 14 residues. The CDR3 region is CASSYGAGNTEAFF. CDR3 DNA: TGTGCCAGCAGTTATGGAGCAGGGAACACTGAAGCTTTCTTT.

J is TRBJ2-7 and V is TRBV18; D is undetermined. This CDR3 contains 13 residues. Trimming removed 6 bases at V and 4 bases at J, with 13 bases between. The V gene's germline CDR1 is KGHSH and CDR2 LQKENI. The CDR3 DNA follows: TGTGCCAGCTCTCACCCCCCCGTTTACGAGCAGTACTTC. Amino acid sequence: CASSHPPVYEQYF.

V usage is TRBV6-5 and J usage is TRBJ2-3, with D perhaps matching TRBD2 (7 bases). In germline, CDR1 is MNHEY, CDR2 SVGAGI. V was clipped by 8 bases and J by 0 bases, with 9 bases between them. CDR3 length equals 13 residues. The CDR3 sequence is CASGRGSTDTQYF. CDR3 in DNA: TGTGCCAGCGGGAGGGGGAGCACAGATACGCAGTATTTT.

This chain uses TRBV7-2 with TRBJ2-3; D is perhaps TRBD2 (5 bases). CDR1 is SGHTA, CDR2 FQGNSA, per germline. V lost 2 bases, J lost 5 bases, and 11 bases lay in between. The CDR3 totals 14 residues. The CDR3 loop is CASSLNARGDTQYF. In DNA, the CDR3 is TGTGCCAGCAGCTTAAATGCCCGGGGAGATACGCAGTATTTT. The full variable domain, in which reference TRBV7-2 and TRBJ2-3 provide the parts outside the CDR3, is GAGVSQSPSNKVTEKGKDVELRCDPISGHTALYWYRQSLGQGLEFLIYFQGNSAPDKSGLPSDRFSAERTGGSVSTLTIQRTQQEDSAVYLCASSLNARGDTQYFGPGTRLTVL.

The V gene is TRBV28, the J gene TRBJ2-2, with TRBD1 as a possible D gene (6 bases). The V gene's germline CDR1 is MDHEN and CDR2 SYDVKM. V lost 3 bases, J lost 7 bases, and 15 bases lay in between. This CDR3 spans 15 amino acids. The CDR3 protein is CASSLKRGISGELFF. The CDR3 DNA is TGTGCCAGCAGTTTGAAGAGGGGGATCAGCGGGGAGCTGTTTTTT.

The gene calls are TRBV6-1 and TRBJ2-5, with 10 bases aligning to TRBD1. From germline, CDR1 is MNHNS and CDR2 SASEGT. The CDR3 is 14 amino acids. J was trimmed by 5 bases and V by 4 bases; bases with no gene match: 4. CDR3 sequence reads: CASSVDRGWETQYF. CDR3 DNA: TGTGCCAGCAGTGTGGACAGGGGGTGGGAGACCCAGTACTTC.

V gene TRBV2 combines with J gene TRBJ2-7; D call uncertain. The CDR3 runs 12 residues. The germline V gene has CDR1 SNHLY and CDR2 FYNNEI. V lost 7 bases to trimming and J lost 6 bases, with 13 bases between them. CDR3 coding DNA: TGTGCCAGCATAGTCGACGCTCTCGAGCAGTACTTC. It codes for CASIVDALEQYF.

The chain carries TRBV4-3 and TRBJ1-1, with D possibly being TRBD1 (6 bases). CDR1 is LGHNA, CDR2 YSLEER, per germline. The CDR3 has 15 residues. V was clipped by 0 bases and J by 1 base, with 9 bases between them. CDR3 sequence (DNA): TGCGCCAGCAGCCAAGATTGGGGGCAGAACACTGAAGCTTTCTTT. It is translated as CASSQDWGQNTEAFF.

The chain combines TRBV30 with TRBJ1-5; D is unclear. This CDR3 comprises 12 residues. Germline loops: CDR1 GTSNPN, CDR2 SVGIG (reference sequence). With 5 bases removed from V and 4 bases from J, the gap between germline ends came to 9 bases. In nucleotides, the CDR3 is TGTGCCTGGGATTCCCAAAATCAGCCCCAGCATTTT. It encodes CAWDSQNQPQHF.

The chain employs TRBV30 and TRBJ1-1; D uncertain. V was cut by 4 bases and J by 6 bases, with 12 bases left in between. The CDR3 runs 12 residues. The germline CDR1 and CDR2 sequences are GTSNPN and SVGIG (reference sequence). DNA of the CDR3: TGTGCCTGGACGGGGTTAACCTCTGAAGCTTTCTTT. Translating it yields CAWTGLTSEAFF.

The gene calls are TRBV28 and TRBJ1-2; D perhaps matches TRBD1 (6 bases). The CDR3 loop spans 13 amino acids. Germline CDR1 and CDR2: MDHEN and SYDVKM. The V gene lost 7 bases and the J gene lost 2 bases, with 11 bases spanning the gap. Here the CDR3 reads CASIQGSNYGYTF. In DNA form, the CDR3 reads TGTGCCAGCATCCAGGGGTCGAACTATGGCTACACCTTC.

The chain carries TRBV23-1 and TRBJ2-1; D is ambiguous. TRBV23-1 is sorted into the ORF group, with uncertain function. The ends were cut back, 3 bases at V and 2 bases at J, with 8 bases in the middle. The CDR3 covers 14 residues. The CDR3 region has the DNA TGCGCCAGCAGTCATGCACCAGCCTACAATGAGCAGTTCTTC. Amino acids: CASSHAPAYNEQFF.

The rearrangement joins TRBV7-8 to TRBJ1-4; D call uncertain. Germline V gene data show CDR1 as SGHVS and CDR2 as FQNEAQ. The CDR3 has 16 residues. V lost 4 bases to trimming and J lost 0 bases, with 12 bases between them. CDR3 bases: TGTGCCAGCAGCTCCAATTCGATTGCAACTAATGAAAAACTGTTTTTT. It specifies CASSSNSIATNEKLFF.

The V call is TRBV7-6, the J call TRBJ2-2, with 7 nucleotides matching TRBD2. Germline V gene data show CDR1 as SGHVS and CDR2 as FNYEAQ. J was trimmed by 4 bases and V by 1 base; bases with no gene match: 6. The CDR3 is made up of 16 amino acids. The chain's CDR3 is CASSLVGGRGTGELFF. CDR3 bases: TGTGCCAGCAGCTTAGTGGGCGGGAGAGGCACCGGGGAGCTGTTTTTT.

This rearrangement joins TRBV28 to TRBJ2-7; 8 nucleotides align to TRBD1. There are 14 residues in the CDR3. Trimming took 5 bases from V and 12 from J; bases not matched to a gene: 15. Germline V gene data show CDR1 as MDHEN and CDR2 as SYDVKM. The CDR3 spells CASSGTGFFLESYF. For the CDR3, the DNA is TGTGCCAGCAGTGGGACAGGTTTTTTTTTGGAGTCGTACTTC.

As regards this clone: Different DNA sequences within this sample yield the same CDR3. This chain joins TRBV9 and TRBJ2-3, with D uncertain. CDR1 is SGDLS, CDR2 YYNGEE, per germline. V dropped 1 base and J dropped 1 base, with 4 bases sitting between them. The CDR3 is made up of 13 amino acids. The CDR3 spells CASSVSRTDTQYF. The DNA of the CDR3 is TGTGCCAGCAGCGTATCACGCACAGATACGCAGTATTTT.

Only a few counts were recorded for this clone. The V and J genes are TRBV5-1 and TRBJ1-1, with D unresolved. The CDR3 runs 13 residues. Trimming took off 1 base at V and 1 base at J, with 5 bases between the two ends. Germline CDR1 is SGHRS and CDR2 is YFSETQ. The CDR3 DNA follows: TGCGCCAGCAGCTTGCCAGAGAACACTGAAGCTTTCTTT. It encodes CASSLPENTEAFF.

V gene TRBV5-1 combines with J gene TRBJ2-2; 8 bases are shared with TRBD2. J was trimmed by 4 bases and V by 0 bases; bases with no gene match: 2. Looked up from germline, CDR1 is SGHRS and CDR2 is YFSETQ. This CDR3 comprises 15 residues. DNA for the CDR3: TGCGCCAGCAGCTTGGGTCTAGCGGGCACCGGGGAGCTGTTTTTT. Protein: CASSLGLAGTGELFF. The full variable domain, completed using reference TRBV5-1 and TRBJ2-2, is KAGVTQTPRYLIKTRGQQVTLSCSPISGHRSVSWYQQTPGQGLQFLFEYFSETQRNKGNFPGRFSGRQFSNSRSEMNVSTLELGDSALYLCASSLGLAGTGELFFGEGSRLTVL.